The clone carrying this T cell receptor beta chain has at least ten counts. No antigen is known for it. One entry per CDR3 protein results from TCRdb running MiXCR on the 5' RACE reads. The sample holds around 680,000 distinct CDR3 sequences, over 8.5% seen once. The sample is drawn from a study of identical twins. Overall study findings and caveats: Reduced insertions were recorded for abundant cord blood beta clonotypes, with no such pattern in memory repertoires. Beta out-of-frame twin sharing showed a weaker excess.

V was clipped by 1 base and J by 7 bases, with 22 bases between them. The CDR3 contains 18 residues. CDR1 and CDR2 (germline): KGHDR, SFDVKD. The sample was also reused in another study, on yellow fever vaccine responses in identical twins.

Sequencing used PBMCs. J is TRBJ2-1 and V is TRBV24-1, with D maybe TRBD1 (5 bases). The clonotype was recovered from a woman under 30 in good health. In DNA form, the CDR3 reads TGTGCCACCAGTGATTTTGGCCAGGGTGATCGAGAATGGAATGAGCAGTTCTTC. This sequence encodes CATSDFGQGDREWNEQFF.